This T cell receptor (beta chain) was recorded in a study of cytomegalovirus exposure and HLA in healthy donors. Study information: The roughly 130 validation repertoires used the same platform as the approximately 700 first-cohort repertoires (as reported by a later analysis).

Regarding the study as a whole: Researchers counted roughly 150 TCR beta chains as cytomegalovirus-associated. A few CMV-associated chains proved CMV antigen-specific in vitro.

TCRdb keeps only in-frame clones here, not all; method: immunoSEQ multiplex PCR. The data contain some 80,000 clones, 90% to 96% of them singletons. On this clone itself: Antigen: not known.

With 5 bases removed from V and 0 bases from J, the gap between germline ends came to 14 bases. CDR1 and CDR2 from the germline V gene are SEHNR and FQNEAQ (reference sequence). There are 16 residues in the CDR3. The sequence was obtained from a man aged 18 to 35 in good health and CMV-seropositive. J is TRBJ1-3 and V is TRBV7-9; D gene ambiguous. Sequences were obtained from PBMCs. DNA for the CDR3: TGTGCCAGCAGCATGCCCGGGGAAGTCTCTGGAAACACCATATATTTT. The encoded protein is CASSMPGEVSGNTIYF.